This paragraph reports one TCR beta chain. What it binds is unknown. The data are from a study of radiation and T cells in renal cell carcinoma. Study conclusions and caveats: Top tumor clonotypes rose in blood 2 weeks post-radiation, then contracted.

The method was immunoSEQ multiplex PCR; TCRdb's version includes in-frame clones alone and lacks a portion of them. Of 25,000 to 30,000 clones detected, roughly 80% appear once; the ten largest clones hold 30% to 40%. Time point described: blood 2 weeks post-SBRT. Treatment: 15 Gy SBRT to primary tumor, nephrectomy 4 weeks later. After SBRT, blood was collected at 2 and 4 weeks, plus baseline. Clear cell pathology was present in this patient's renal cell carcinoma. The material sequenced was blood, taken from a patient whose treatment included radiotherapy and nephrectomy. This receptor was obtained from a man in his 60s with renal cell carcinoma.

CDR3 residues: CASRWTISSYEQYF. The CDR3 DNA reads as TGTGCCAGCAGGTGGACTATCAGCTCCTACGAGCAGTACTTC. V gene TRBV27 combines with J gene TRBJ2-7, with D perhaps TRBD2 (6 bases). Germline V gives CDR1 MNHEY, CDR2 SMNVEV (reference sequence). The CDR3 spans 14 residues. Deletions cut 6 bases from V and 0 bases from J, with 12 bases between.